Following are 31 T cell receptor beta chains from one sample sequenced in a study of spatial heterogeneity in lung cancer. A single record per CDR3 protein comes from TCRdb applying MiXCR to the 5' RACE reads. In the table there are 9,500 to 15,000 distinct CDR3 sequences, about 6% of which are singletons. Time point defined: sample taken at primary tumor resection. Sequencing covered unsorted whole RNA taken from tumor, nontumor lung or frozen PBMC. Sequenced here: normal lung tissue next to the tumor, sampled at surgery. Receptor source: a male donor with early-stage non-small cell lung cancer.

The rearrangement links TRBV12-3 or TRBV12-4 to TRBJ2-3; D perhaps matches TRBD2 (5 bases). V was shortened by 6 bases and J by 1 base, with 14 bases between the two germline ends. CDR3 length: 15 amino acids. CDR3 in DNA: TGTGCCAGCAGCCCCGACTATCAGGGCACAGATACGCAGTATTTT. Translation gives CASSPDYQGTDTQYF.

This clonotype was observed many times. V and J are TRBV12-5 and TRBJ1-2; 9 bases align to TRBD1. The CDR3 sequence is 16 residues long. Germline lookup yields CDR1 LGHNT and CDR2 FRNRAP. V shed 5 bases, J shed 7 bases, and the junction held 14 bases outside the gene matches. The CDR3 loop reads CASGQTTGGAAVGYTF. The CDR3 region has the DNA TGTGCTAGTGGTCAAACAACAGGGGGCGCGGCTGTTGGCTACACCTTC.

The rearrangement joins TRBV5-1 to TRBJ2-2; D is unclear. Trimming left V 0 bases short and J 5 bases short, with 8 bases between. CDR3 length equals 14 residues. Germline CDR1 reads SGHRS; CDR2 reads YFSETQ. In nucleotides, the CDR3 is TGCGCCAGCAGCTTGGAAGGGTTTACCGGGGAGCTGTTTTTT. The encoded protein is CASSLEGFTGELFF.

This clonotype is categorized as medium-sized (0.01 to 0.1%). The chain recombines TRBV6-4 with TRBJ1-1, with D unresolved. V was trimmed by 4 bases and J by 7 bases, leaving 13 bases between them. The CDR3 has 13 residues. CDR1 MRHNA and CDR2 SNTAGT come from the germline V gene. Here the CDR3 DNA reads TGTGCCAGCAGTGCCGATCGGTTGGGTGAAGCTTTCTTT. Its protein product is CASSADRLGEAFF.

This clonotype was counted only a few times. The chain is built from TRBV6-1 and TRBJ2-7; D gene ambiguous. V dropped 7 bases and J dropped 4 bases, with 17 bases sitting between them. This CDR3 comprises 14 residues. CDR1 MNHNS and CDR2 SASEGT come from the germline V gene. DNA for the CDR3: TGTGCCAGCACCCTGACCCTGTCGTCGTACGAGCAGTACTTC. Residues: CASTLTLSSYEQYF.

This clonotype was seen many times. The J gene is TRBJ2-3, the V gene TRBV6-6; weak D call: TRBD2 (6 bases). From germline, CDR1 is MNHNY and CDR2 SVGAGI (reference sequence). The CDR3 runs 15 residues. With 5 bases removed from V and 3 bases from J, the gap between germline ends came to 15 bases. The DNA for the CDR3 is TGTGCCAGCAGTGGTTGGAGGGGTAGGACAGATACGCAGTATTTT. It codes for CASSGWRGRTDTQYF.

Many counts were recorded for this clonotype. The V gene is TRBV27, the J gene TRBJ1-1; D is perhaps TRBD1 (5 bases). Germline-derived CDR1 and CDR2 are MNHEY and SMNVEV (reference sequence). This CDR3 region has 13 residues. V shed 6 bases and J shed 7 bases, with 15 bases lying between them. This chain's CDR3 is CASSPGLWGEAFF. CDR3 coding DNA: TGTGCCAGCAGCCCGGGACTTTGGGGTGAAGCTTTCTTT.

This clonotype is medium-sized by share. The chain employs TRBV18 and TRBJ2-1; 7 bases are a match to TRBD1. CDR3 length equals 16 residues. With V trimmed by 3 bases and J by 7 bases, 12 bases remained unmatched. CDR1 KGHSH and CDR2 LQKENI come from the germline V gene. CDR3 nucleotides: TGTGCCAGCTCACCCCTCCCAGGGGGTGGATGGAATGAGCAGTTCTTC. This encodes CASSPLPGGGWNEQFF.

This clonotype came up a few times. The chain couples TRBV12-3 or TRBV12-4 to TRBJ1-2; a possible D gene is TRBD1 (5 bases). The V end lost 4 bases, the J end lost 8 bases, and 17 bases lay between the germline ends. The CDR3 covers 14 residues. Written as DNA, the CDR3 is TGTGCCAGCAGTTCGACAGTGGACCCTATGGGCTACACCTTC. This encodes CASSSTVDPMGYTF.

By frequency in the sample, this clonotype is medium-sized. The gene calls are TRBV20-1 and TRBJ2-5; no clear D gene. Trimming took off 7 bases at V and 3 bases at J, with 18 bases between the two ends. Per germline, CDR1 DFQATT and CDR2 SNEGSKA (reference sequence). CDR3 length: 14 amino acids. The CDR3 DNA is TGCAGTGTTATGACGATGGTAGGGAAAGAGACCCAGTACTTC. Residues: CSVMTMVGKETQYF.

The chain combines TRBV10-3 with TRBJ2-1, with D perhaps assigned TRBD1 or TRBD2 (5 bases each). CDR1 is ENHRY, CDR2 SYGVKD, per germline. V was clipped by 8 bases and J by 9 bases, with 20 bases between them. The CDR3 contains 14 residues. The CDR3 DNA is TGTGCCATCGGTGCAGGCAGTGGGACGGGTGAGCAGTTCTTC. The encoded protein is CAIGAGSGTGEQFF.

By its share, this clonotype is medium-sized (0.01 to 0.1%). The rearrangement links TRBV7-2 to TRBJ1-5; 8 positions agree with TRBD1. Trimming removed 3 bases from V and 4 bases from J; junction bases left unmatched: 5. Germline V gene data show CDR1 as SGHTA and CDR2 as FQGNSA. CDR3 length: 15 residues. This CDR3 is CASSFRQGPNQPQHF. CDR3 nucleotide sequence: TGTGCCAGCAGCTTCAGACAGGGGCCGAATCAGCCCCAGCATTTT.

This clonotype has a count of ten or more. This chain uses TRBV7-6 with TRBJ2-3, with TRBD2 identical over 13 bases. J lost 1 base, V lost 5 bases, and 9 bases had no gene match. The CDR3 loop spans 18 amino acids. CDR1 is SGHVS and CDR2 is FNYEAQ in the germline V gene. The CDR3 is CASSDGTSGIRGTDTQYF. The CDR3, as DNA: TGTGCCAGCAGCGACGGGACTAGCGGGATACGAGGCACAGATACGCAGTATTTT.

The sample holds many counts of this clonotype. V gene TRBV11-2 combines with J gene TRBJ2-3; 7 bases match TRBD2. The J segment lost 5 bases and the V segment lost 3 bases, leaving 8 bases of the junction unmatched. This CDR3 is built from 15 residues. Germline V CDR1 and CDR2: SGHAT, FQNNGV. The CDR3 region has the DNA TGTGCCAGCAGCTTGAGCGGGGCTCCGAGAGATACGCAGTATTTT. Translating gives CASSLSGAPRDTQYF.

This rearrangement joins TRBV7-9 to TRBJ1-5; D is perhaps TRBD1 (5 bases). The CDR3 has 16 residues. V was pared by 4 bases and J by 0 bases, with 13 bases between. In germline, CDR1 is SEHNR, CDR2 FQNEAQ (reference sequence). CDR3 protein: CASSSDVGVSNQPQHF. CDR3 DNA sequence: TGTGCCAGCAGCTCCGATGTAGGGGTTAGCAATCAGCCCCAGCATTTT.

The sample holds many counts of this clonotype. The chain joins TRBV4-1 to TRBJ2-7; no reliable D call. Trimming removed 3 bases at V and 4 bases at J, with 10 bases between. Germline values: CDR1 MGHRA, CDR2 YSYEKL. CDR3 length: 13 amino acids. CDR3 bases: TGCGCCAGCAGCCAGGCCCAGAAGTACGAGCAGTACTTC. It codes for CASSQAQKYEQYF.

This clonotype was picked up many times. Written as DNA, the CDR3 is TGTGCCAGCAGTTTCTCGACAGGGAGGAACGAGCAGTACTTC. Residues: CASSFSTGRNEQYF. The chain employs TRBV12-3 or TRBV12-4 and TRBJ2-7; a weak D match, TRBD1 (7 bases). The germline V and J ends were trimmed by 3 bases and 5 bases, with 14 bases remaining between them. The CDR3 sequence is 14 residues long.

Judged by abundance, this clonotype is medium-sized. In DNA form, the CDR3 reads TGTGCCAGCAGCTTAGATACAGCGGGAGGGACCTACGAGCAGTACTTC. Amino acid sequence: CASSLDTAGGTYEQYF. The chain links TRBV7-8 to TRBJ2-7, with TRBD2 matching 10 bases. The CDR3 runs 16 residues. Germline CDR1 reads SGHVS; CDR2 reads FQNEAQ. J gave up 2 bases and V 1 base, and 5 bases lay outside the gene matches.

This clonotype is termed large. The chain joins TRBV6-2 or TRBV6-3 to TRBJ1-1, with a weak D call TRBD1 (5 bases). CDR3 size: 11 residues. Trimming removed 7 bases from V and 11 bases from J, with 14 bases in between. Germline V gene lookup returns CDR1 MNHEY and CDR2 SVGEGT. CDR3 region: CASTDTGGAFF. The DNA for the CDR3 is TGTGCCAGCACCGATACAGGAGGGGCTTTCTTT.

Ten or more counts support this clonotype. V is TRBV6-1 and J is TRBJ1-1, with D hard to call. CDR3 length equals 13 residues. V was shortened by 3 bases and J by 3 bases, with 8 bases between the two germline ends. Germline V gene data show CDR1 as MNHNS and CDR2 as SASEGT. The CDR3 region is CASSELGYTEAFF. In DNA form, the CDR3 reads TGTGCCAGCAGTGAGTTAGGTTACACTGAAGCTTTCTTT.

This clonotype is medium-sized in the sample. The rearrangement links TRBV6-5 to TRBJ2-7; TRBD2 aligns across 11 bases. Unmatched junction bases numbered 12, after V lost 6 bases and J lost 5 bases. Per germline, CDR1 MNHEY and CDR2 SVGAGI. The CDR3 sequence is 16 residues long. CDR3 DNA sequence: TGTGCCAGCAGCCCACAAGGGGTAGCGGGAGGGAACGAGCAGTACTTC. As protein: CASSPQGVAGGNEQYF.

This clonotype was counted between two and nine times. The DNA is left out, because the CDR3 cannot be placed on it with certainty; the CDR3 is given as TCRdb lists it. The CDR3 is CASSFYICSAQREKSQPQHF. This rearrangement joins TRBV5-5 to TRBJ1-5. The CDR3 is made up of 20 amino acids, end residues included. Per germline, CDR1 SGHKS and CDR2 YYEKEE (reference sequence).

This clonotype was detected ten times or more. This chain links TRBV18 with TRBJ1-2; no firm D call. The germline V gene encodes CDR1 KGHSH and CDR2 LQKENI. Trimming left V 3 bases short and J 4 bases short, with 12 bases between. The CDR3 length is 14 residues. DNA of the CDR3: TGTGCCAGCTCACCCCAGGATTGGGGCTATGGCTACACCTTC. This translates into CASSPQDWGYGYTF.

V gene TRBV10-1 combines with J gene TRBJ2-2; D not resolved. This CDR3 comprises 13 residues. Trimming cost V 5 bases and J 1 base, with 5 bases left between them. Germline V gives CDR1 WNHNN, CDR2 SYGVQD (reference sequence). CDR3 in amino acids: CASSKVNTGELFF. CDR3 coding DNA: TGCGCCAGCAGTAAGGTGAACACCGGGGAGCTGTTTTTT.

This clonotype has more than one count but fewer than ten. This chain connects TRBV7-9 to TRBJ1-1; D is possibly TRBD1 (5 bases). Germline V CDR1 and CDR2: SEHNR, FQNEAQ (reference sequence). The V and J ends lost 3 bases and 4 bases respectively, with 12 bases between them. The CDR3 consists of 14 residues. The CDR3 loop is CASSFGGGSTEAFF. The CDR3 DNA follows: TGTGCCAGCAGCTTTGGTGGGGGATCCACTGAAGCTTTCTTT.

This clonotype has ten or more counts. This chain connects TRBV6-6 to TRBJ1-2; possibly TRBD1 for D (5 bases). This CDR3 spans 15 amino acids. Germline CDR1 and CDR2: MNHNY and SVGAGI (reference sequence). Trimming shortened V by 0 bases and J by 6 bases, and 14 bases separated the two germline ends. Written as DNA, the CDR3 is TGTGCCAGCAGTTACTCGATCGGTAGGGGCGATGGCTACACCTTC. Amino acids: CASSYSIGRGDGYTF.

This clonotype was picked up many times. This CDR3 is CASSLSPGTNYGYTF. The CDR3 bases are TGTGCCAGCAGCTTATCTCCAGGGACTAACTATGGCTACACCTTC. The genes are TRBV7-2 and TRBJ1-2, with D perhaps matching TRBD1 (5 bases). The V end lost 2 bases, the J end lost 0 bases, and 10 bases lay between the germline ends. Germline V gene sequence: CDR1 SGHTA, CDR2 FQGNSA. The CDR3 has 15 amino acids.

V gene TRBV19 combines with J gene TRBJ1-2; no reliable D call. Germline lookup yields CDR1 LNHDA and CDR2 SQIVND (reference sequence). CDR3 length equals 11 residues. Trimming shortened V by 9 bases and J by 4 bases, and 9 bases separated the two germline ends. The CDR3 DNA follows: TGTGCCAGCGAAGAGTCCTATGGCTACACCTTC. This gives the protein CASEESYGYTF.

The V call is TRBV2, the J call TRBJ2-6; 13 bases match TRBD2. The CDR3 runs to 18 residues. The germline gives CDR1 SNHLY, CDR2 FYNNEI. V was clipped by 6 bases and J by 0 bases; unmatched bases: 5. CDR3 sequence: CASRGTSGMVSGANVLTF. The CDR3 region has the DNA TGTGCCAGCAGGGGGACTAGCGGGATGGTCTCTGGGGCCAACGTCCTGACTTTC.

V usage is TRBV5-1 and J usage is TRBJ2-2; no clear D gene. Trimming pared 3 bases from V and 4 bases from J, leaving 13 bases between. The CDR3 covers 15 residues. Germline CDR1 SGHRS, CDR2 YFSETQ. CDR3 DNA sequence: TGCGCCAGCAGCTCCCAGACACCGAGCACCGGGGAGCTGTTTTTT. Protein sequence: CASSSQTPSTGELFF.

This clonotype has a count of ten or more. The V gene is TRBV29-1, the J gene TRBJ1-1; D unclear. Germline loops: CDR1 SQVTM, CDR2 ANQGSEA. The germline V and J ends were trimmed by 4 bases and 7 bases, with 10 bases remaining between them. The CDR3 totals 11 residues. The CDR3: CSVVRADEAFF. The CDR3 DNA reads TGCAGCGTTGTAAGGGCGGATGAAGCTTTCTTT.